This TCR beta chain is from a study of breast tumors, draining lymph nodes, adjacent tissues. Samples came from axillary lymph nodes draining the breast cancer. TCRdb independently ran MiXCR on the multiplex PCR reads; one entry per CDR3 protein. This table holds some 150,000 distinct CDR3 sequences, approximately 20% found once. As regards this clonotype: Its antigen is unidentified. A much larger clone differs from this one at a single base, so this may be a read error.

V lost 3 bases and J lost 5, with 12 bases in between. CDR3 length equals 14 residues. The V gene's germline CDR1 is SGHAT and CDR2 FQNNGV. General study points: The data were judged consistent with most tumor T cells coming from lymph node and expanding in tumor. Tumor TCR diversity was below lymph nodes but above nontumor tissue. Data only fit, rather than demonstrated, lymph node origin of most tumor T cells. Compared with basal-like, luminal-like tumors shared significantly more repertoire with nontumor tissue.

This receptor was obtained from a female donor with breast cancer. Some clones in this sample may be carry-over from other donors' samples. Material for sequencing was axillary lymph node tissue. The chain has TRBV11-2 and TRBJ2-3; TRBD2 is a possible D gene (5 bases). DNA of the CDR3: TGTGCCAGCAGCTTCCGCAGGAGGATAGATACGCAGTATTTT. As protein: CASSFRRRIDTQYF. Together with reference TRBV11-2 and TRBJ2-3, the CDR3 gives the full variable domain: EAGVAQSPRYKIIEKRQSVAFWCNPISGHATLYWYQQILGQGPKLLIQFQNNGVVDDSQLPKDRFSAERLKGVDSTLKIQPAKLEDSAVYLCASSFRRRIDTQYFGPGTRLTVL.